This T cell receptor (beta chain) came from a study of tissue T cells after allogeneic stem cell transplantation. The junction had 3 bases not matched to a gene; V was cut back by 6 bases and J by 4 bases. The CDR3 length is 14 residues. Germline CDR1 and CDR2: KGHPV and FQNQEV (reference sequence). This clone counts as medium-sized (0.01 to 0.1%). What it recognizes is unknown. Gene names and germline refer to mouse. The read halts 1 residue ahead of the CDR3 end, with the missing end drawn from the germline J gene. Findings and caveats of the study: Blood and spleen captured only part of the tissue TCR repertoire.

Time point meaning: mouse harvest day 14 after allogeneic transplant. Mouse grafts combined 10^7 T-cell-depleted bone marrow cells with 10^6 splenic CD5+ T cells. Mice had MHC-mismatched B6 into BALB/c GVHD, sampled day 7 or 14. Sequencing used immunoSEQ multiplex PCR; TCRdb keeps in-frame clones, though not all of them. The sample has around 8,000 clones, approximately 34% seen once; the top ten hold 3% to 3.5%. The V call is TRBV26, the J call TRBJ1-6; TRBD1 matches 7 bases. TRBJ1-6 is known as an ORF, though its function is uncertain. This receptor was identified in a female BALB/c mouse given C57BL/6 T cells with graft-versus-host disease after an allogeneic hematopoietic cell transplant. The sample consisted of skin. The CDR3 loop is CASRTGSYNSPLYF. The CDR3 DNA, read in part, is TGTGCCAGCAGGACAGGGTCTTATAATTCGCCCCTCTAC.